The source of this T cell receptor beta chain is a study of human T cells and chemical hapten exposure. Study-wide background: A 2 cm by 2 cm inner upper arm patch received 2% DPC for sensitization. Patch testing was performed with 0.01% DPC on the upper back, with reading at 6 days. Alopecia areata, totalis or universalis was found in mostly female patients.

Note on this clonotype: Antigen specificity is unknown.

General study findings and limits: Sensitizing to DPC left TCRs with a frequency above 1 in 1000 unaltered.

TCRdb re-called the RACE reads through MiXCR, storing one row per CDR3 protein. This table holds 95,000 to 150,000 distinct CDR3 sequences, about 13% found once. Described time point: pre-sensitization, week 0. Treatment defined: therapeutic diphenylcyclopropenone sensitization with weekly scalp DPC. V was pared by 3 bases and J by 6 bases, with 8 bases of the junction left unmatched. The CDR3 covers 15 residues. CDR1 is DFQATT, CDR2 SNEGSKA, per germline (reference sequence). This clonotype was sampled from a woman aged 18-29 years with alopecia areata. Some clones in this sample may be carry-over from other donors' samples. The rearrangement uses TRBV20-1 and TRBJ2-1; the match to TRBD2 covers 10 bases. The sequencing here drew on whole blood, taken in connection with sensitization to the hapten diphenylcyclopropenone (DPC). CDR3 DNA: TGCAGTGCTAGCAACCAGCGGGGGGGCCTCAATGAGCAGTTCTTC. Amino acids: CSASNQRGGLNEQFF.